What follows are 5 T cell receptor beta chains derived from one specimen sequenced in a study of T cell responses to AZD1222 COVID-19 vaccine. TCRdb keeps only in-frame clones here, not all; method: immunoSEQ multiplex PCR. Of 80,000 to 100,000 clones in the sample, approximately 85% are singletons; the top ten hold around 10%. The starting material was peripheral blood, obtained 28 days after the second AZD1222 dose. The receptors derive from an adult who received the AZD1222 COVID-19 vaccine.

The chain has TRBV6-5 and TRBJ2-1; TRBD2 matches at 8 bases. The junction had 6 bases not matched to a gene; V was cut back by 8 bases and J by 0 bases. The germline V gene has CDR1 MNHEY and CDR2 SVGAGI. The CDR3 sequence is 15 residues long. CDR3 nucleotides: TGTGCCAGCTCCCCGGCGGGGGGCTCCTACAATGAGCAGTTCTTC. Amino acids: CASSPAGGSYNEQFF.

Details on this clone: A junction boundary mismatches the germline segment, possibly from a read error. The chain links TRBV12-5 to TRBJ1-5; perhaps TRBD1 as D (5 bases). The CDR3 has 15 amino acids. CDR1 is LGHNT, CDR2 FRNRAP, per germline. CDR3 protein: CASGLARVPNLPQHF. The CDR3 bases are TGTGCTAGTGGTTTGGCCAGGGTCCCCAATCTGCCCCAGCATTTT. The whole variable domain, remainder taken from reference TRBV12-5 and TRBJ1-5, is DARVTQTPRHKVTEMGQEVTMRCQPILGHNTVFWYRQTMMQGLELLAYFRNRAPLDDSGMPKDRFSAEMPDATLATLKIQPSEPRDSAVYFCASGLARVPNLPQHFGDGTRLSIL.

The rearrangement links TRBV6-5 to TRBJ2-5; the D is unclear. This CDR3 is built from 13 residues. Trimming cost V 1 base and J 2 bases, with 5 bases left between them. CDR1 and CDR2 (germline): MNHEY, SVGAGI. CDR3 in amino acids: CASSYLGQETQYF. As DNA, the CDR3 is TGTGCCAGCAGTTACTTAGGGCAAGAGACCCAGTACTTC.

The chain recombines TRBV6-5 with TRBJ1-6; D is undetermined. Germline CDR1 and CDR2: MNHEY and SVGAGI. The germline V and J ends were trimmed by 8 bases and 13 bases, with 15 bases remaining between them. The CDR3 totals 12 residues. CDR3 in amino acids: CASRVGSLPLHF. DNA of the CDR3: TGTGCCAGCCGCGTCGGTAGCCTCCCCCTCCACTTT.

This chain joins TRBV5-1 and TRBJ1-2, with 8 bases identical to TRBD1. The CDR3 loop spans 15 amino acids. V gave up 0 bases and J gave up 4 bases; unmatched junction bases: 5. Germline V gene sequence: CDR1 SGHRS, CDR2 YFSETQ. The CDR3 here is CASSLGTGNSYGYTF. In DNA, the CDR3 is TGCGCCAGCAGCTTGGGGACAGGGAATAGCTATGGCTACACCTTC. The full variable domain, its missing parts supplied by reference TRBV5-1 and TRBJ1-2, is KAGVTQTPRYLIKTRGQQVTLSCSPISGHRSVSWYQQTPGQGLQFLFEYFSETQRNKGNFPGRFSGRQFSNSRSEMNVSTLELGDSALYLCASSLGTGNSYGYTFGSGTRLTVV.